The 20 T cell receptor beta chains listed next were all sequenced from one sample in a study of T cell repertoires in cytomegalovirus infection. TCRdb re-called the reads through MiXCR, storing one row per CDR3 protein. The data contain 510,000 or so distinct CDR3 sequences, about 25% of them seen just once; the ten biggest clones take up over 10%. Material: PBMCs. The receptors come from a human donor in good health (CMV status not recorded). Some clones in this sample may be carry-over from other donors' samples.

This clonotype was detected a few times. The chain joins TRBV5-1 to TRBJ2-1; D remains unclear. CDR3 size: 14 residues. The germline V gene encodes CDR1 SGHRS and CDR2 YFSETQ. Between the trimmed V and J ends, which lost 6 bases and 1 base, there was a span of 11 bases. CDR3 sequence: CASIPSGSYNEQFF. CDR3 nucleotide sequence: TGCGCCAGCATCCCCAGTGGGTCCTACAATGAGCAGTTCTTC.

This clonotype showed up many times. This chain uses TRBV7-2 with TRBJ1-2, with D hard to call. Germline V gives CDR1 SGHTA, CDR2 FQGNSA. The V end was cut by 5 bases, the J end by 7 bases, with 11 bases between. The CDR3 length is 12 residues. The DNA for the CDR3 is TGTGCCAGCAGCCCACGGACGGGTGGCTACACCTTC. Encoded protein: CASSPRTGGYTF.

This clonotype has just a few counts. Here the CDR3 DNA reads TGTGCCAGCAGTTTCCGACAGTCCATGAACACTGAAGCTTTCTTT. This sequence encodes CASSFRQSMNTEAFF. The V call is TRBV27, the J call TRBJ1-1, with D possibly matching TRBD1 (5 bases). The CDR3 is 15 amino acids. Trimming cost V 3 bases and J 0 bases, with 11 bases left between them. The germline V gene encodes CDR1 MNHEY and CDR2 SMNVEV (reference sequence).

The chain links TRBV20-1 to TRBJ2-7; the D is unclear. The germline V and J ends were trimmed by 1 base and 0 bases, with 4 bases remaining between them. The CDR3 covers 12 residues. The germline CDR1 and CDR2 sequences are DFQATT and SNEGSKA (reference sequence). The CDR3 DNA follows: TGCAGTGCTAGAGGTTACTCCTACGAGCAGTACTTC. As protein: CSARGYSYEQYF.

This clonotype was counted many times. The V call is TRBV11-3, the J call TRBJ2-7; D may be TRBD2 (5 bases). Between the trimmed V and J ends, which lost 1 base and 5 bases, there was a span of 18 bases. The CDR3 contains 16 residues. Germline loops: CDR1 SGHNT, CDR2 YENEEA. CDR3: CASSLVGSGGPNEQYV. DNA of the CDR3: TGTGCCAGCAGCTTAGTGGGCAGCGGCGGCCCTAACGAGCAGTACGTC.

This clonotype was seen repeatedly, ten times or more. For the CDR3, the DNA is TGTGCCACCAGTGACTCGACAGACACCGGGGAGCTGTTTTTT. This codes for CATSDSTDTGELFF. The chain links TRBV24-1 to TRBJ2-2; weak D call: TRBD1 (5 bases). Germline CDR1 KGHDR, CDR2 SFDVKD. The CDR3 covers 14 residues. V shed 4 bases and J shed 3 bases, with 8 bases lying between them.

The V gene is TRBV6-1, the J gene TRBJ1-6; the match to TRBD1 covers 10 bases. V lost 5 bases, J lost 2 bases, and 3 bases stayed unmatched. The CDR3 has 16 residues. Looked up from germline, CDR1 is MNHNS and CDR2 is SASEGT. The CDR3 loop is CASSTGTGAYNSPLHF. The CDR3 nucleotides are TGTGCCAGCAGTACCGGGACAGGGGCCTATAATTCACCCCTCCACTTT.

This clonotype has at least ten counts. The rearrangement joins TRBV7-2 to TRBJ2-7, with TRBD2 matching over 14 bases. The J segment lost 2 bases and the V segment lost 5 bases, leaving 5 bases of the junction unmatched. The CDR3 is made up of 16 amino acids. Per the germline V gene, CDR1 is SGHTA and CDR2 is FQGNSA. The CDR3 DNA reads as TGTGCCAGCAGCAAACGACTAGCGGGAGGGACCTACGAGCAGTACTTC. It encodes CASSKRLAGGTYEQYF.

The chain recombines TRBV5-4 with TRBJ2-1; no firm D call. The CDR3 runs 12 residues. V was trimmed by 1 base and J by 10 bases, leaving 9 bases between them. Germline lookup yields CDR1 SGHNT and CDR2 YYREEE (reference sequence). The CDR3 DNA reads as TGTGCCAGCAGCTTGATGACGTCCGAGCAGTTCTTC. It specifies CASSLMTSEQFF.

The chain couples TRBV19 to TRBJ1-1; D is possibly TRBD1 (5 bases). CDR3 length: 15 amino acids. The germline V and J ends were trimmed by 4 bases and 6 bases, with 18 bases remaining between them. CDR1 LNHDA and CDR2 SQIVND come from the germline V gene (reference sequence). In DNA, the CDR3 is TGTGCCAGTAGTAGCCCCAGGGAAAGGATCCCTGAAGCTTTCTTT. Encoded protein: CASSSPRERIPEAFF. Full variable domain (rest looked up from reference TRBV19 and TRBJ1-1): DGGITQSPKYLFRKEGQNVTLSCEQNLNHDAMYWYRQDPGQGLRLIYYSQIVNDFQKGDIAEGYSVSREKKESFPLTVTSAQKNPTAFYLCASSSPRERIPEAFFGQGTRLTVV.

The chain combines TRBV11-2 with TRBJ2-3; the D is unclear. The V and J ends lost 5 bases and 1 base respectively, with 16 bases between them. The CDR3 sequence is 16 residues long. Germline V gene lookup returns CDR1 SGHAT and CDR2 FQNNGV. The CDR3 loop reads CASSPFRAPGTDTQYF. CDR3 bases: TGTGCCAGCAGCCCCTTTAGAGCGCCTGGCACAGATACGCAGTATTTT.

V usage is TRBV7-2 and J usage is TRBJ2-5; 8 bases are a match to TRBD2. Per germline, CDR1 SGHTA and CDR2 FQGNSA. Trimming took 1 base from V and 7 from J; bases not matched to a gene: 14. The CDR3 loop spans 17 amino acids. CDR3 nucleotide sequence: TGTGCCAGCAGCTTAGTTACTAGCGGAGAGGGGAAAGCGACCCAGTACTTC. Translated: CASSLVTSGEGKATQYF.

The chain employs TRBV20-1 and TRBJ2-1; D ambiguous. Trimming removed 6 bases at V and 3 bases at J, with 15 bases between. In germline, CDR1 is DFQATT, CDR2 SNEGSKA (reference sequence). This CDR3 is built from 14 residues. The CDR3 protein is CSAREGRNYNEQFF. The CDR3 DNA reads TGCAGTGCCCGAGAAGGGCGGAACTACAATGAGCAGTTCTTC.

This chain joins TRBV7-6 and TRBJ2-2, with TRBD2 matching 8 bases. The CDR3 extends over 14 amino acids. V lost 4 bases and J lost 7; bases outside the gene matches: 5. Germline V gives CDR1 SGHVS, CDR2 FNYEAQ. In DNA form, the CDR3 reads TGTGCCAGCAGCTCAACGGGGGGGCACGGGGAGCTGTTTTTT. Translating gives CASSSTGGHGELFF.

In its sample, this clonotype was seen many times. V and J are TRBV12-3 or TRBV12-4 and TRBJ1-5, with 10 bases lining up with TRBD1. CDR3 length equals 15 residues. V shed 7 bases and J 6 bases; nucleotides not matched to a gene: 9. In nucleotides, the CDR3 is TGTGCCAGCATTCCGGGACAGGGGCACGGTCAGCCCCAGCATTTT. This translates into CASIPGQGHGQPQHF.

Only a few counts were recorded for this clonotype. This chain joins TRBV11-2 and TRBJ1-3; D not resolved. The CDR3 has 13 residues. The germline V gene has CDR1 SGHAT and CDR2 FQNNGV. The germline V and J ends were trimmed by 7 bases and 8 bases, with 15 bases remaining between them. The CDR3 protein is CASTSPAVDTIYF. CDR3 bases: TGTGCCAGCACCTCCCCCGCGGTGGACACCATATATTTT.

The chain couples TRBV20-1 to TRBJ2-1, with 7 nucleotides matching TRBD1. CDR3 length: 14 amino acids. From germline, CDR1 is DFQATT and CDR2 SNEGSKA (reference sequence). V dropped 2 bases and J dropped 3; count of bases not matched to a gene: 4. CDR3 region: CSARPGQHYNEQFF. The CDR3 nucleotides are TGCAGTGCTAGACCGGGACAGCACTACAATGAGCAGTTCTTC.

This clonotype was seen more than once but under ten times. The rearrangement links TRBV7-2 to TRBJ2-5; D possibly corresponds to TRBD1 (7 bases). The CDR3 extends over 18 amino acids. The germline V gene has CDR1 SGHTA and CDR2 FQGNSA. The V end lost 3 bases, the J end lost 5 bases, and 25 bases lay between the germline ends. CDR3: CASSFRRWDSRGVETQYF. CDR3 DNA sequence: TGTGCCAGCAGCTTCCGGCGATGGGACTCCAGGGGGGTGGAGACCCAGTACTTC.

This clonotype was observed many times. CDR3 amino acids: CASRLTAWEGANTEAFF. The CDR3 DNA is TGTGCCAGCAGGCTGACCGCCTGGGAGGGCGCGAACACTGAAGCTTTCTTT. The chain joins TRBV28 to TRBJ1-1; D call uncertain. Trimming left V 6 bases short and J 1 base short, with 21 bases between. This CDR3 contains 17 residues. Germline V gene sequence: CDR1 MDHEN, CDR2 SYDVKM.

CDR3 loop: CASSTGHEKLFF. Here the CDR3 DNA reads TGTGCCAGCAGCACAGGGCATGAAAAACTGTTTTTT. The chain employs TRBV11-3 and TRBJ1-4; D is perhaps TRBD1 (6 bases). Deletions cut 5 bases from V and 6 bases from J, with 7 bases between. There are 12 residues in the CDR3. The germline V gene has CDR1 SGHNT and CDR2 YENEEA.